This T cell receptor (beta chain) derives from a study of blood T cell repertoires in COVID-19. Across the study: The origin of the acute and convalescent COVID-19 samples was the United States, Italy and Spain. T cells, B-cell-depleted T cells, or PBMCs supplied cDNA or gDNA.

Exposed study participants had met a COVID-19 case within 2 weeks before entry. The CDR3 is 15 residues long. The V end was cut by 8 bases, the J end by 6 bases, with 23 bases between. Germline CDR1 reads MGHRA; CDR2 reads YSYEKL. This table comes from immunoSEQ multiplex PCR, and its TCRdb copy is limited to in-frame clones, with some not included. The data show 150,000 or so clones, around 90% seen once. This chain joins TRBV4-1 and TRBJ2-7; D is possibly TRBD2 (6 bases). The source material was PBMCs or T cells enriched from blood (not recorded which). The sequence was collected from a woman aged 40-49 years who had been exposed to COVID-19. CDR3 bases: TGCGCCAGCCGAGACCCCACGGGGGTGAGAGGCGAGCAGTACTTC. Encoded protein: CASRDPTGVRGEQYF.